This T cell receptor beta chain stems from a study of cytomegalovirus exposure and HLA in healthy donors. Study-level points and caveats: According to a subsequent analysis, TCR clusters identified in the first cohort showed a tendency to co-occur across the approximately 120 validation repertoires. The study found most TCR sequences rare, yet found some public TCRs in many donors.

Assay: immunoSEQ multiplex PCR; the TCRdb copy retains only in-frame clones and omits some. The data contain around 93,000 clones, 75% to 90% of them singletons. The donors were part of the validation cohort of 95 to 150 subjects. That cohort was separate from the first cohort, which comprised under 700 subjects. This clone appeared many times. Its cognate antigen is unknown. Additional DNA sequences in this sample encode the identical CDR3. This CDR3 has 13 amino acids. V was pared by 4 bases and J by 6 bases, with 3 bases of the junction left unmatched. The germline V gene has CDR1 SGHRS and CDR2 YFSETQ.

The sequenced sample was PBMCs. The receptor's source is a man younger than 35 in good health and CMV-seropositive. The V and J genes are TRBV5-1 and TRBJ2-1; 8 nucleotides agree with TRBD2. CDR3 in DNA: TGCGCCAGCAGCCTCGGGACTAGCAATGAGCAGTTCTTC. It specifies CASSLGTSNEQFF. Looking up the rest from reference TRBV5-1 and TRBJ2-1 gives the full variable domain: KAGVTQTPRYLIKTRGQQVTLSCSPISGHRSVSWYQQTPGQGLQFLFEYFSETQRNKGNFPGRFSGRQFSNSRSEMNVSTLELGDSALYLCASSLGTSNEQFFGPGTRLTVL.